These 14 T cell receptor beta chains were all obtained from the same sample, sequenced in a study of cytomegalovirus exposure and HLA in healthy donors. Vbeta (60) and Jbeta (13) primers were used in the PCR. Libraries were prepared by immunoSEQ multiplex PCR; TCRdb keeps only in-frame clonotypes and omits some of them. In total, the table holds some 150,000 clones. The sequenced sample consisted of PBMCs. Receptor source: a woman between 18 and 29 years old in good health and CMV-seronegative.

V gene TRBV7-9 combines with J gene TRBJ2-3; 9 bases align to TRBD1. Germline values: CDR1 SEHNR, CDR2 FQNEAQ (reference sequence). This CDR3 has 15 amino acids. Trimming took 5 bases from V and 2 from J; bases not matched to a gene: 5. The CDR3 loop reads CASSPTGGYTDTQYF. CDR3 DNA: TGTGCCAGCAGCCCGACAGGGGGGTACACAGATACGCAGTATTTT.

The genes are TRBV5-1 and TRBJ1-1, with D unresolved. V was clipped by 4 bases and J by 0 bases, with 7 bases between them. Looked up from germline, CDR1 is SGHRS and CDR2 is YFSETQ. The CDR3 runs 13 residues. The CDR3 DNA sequence: TGCGCCAGCAGCCACGAGTTGAACACTGAAGCTTTCTTT. It translates to CASSHELNTEAFF.

As regards this clone: Other DNA sequences in the sample encode the same CDR3. V usage is TRBV19 and J usage is TRBJ2-2; D gene uncertain. V lost 3 bases, J lost 1 base, and 9 bases lay in between. CDR3 length equals 15 residues. Germline CDR1 LNHDA, CDR2 SQIVND (reference sequence). The CDR3 nucleotides read TGTGCCAGTAGTATCCCCGGGTTGAACACCGGGGAGCTGTTTTTT. Its translation is CASSIPGLNTGELFF. The complete variable domain, with remaining parts taken from reference TRBV19 and TRBJ2-2, reads DGGITQSPKYLFRKEGQNVTLSCEQNLNHDAMYWYRQDPGQGLRLIYYSQIVNDFQKGDIAEGYSVSREKKESFPLTVTSAQKNPTAFYLCASSIPGLNTGELFFGEGSRLTVL.

The CDR3 coding sequence is TGTGCCAGCAGCGACGGGACAGGGTCAGATACGCAGTATTTT. Protein: CASSDGTGSDTQYF. This rearrangement joins TRBV7-3 to TRBJ2-3; 9 nucleotides align to TRBD1. In germline, CDR1 is SGHTA, CDR2 FQGTGA. Trimming cost V 5 bases and J 4 bases; bases outside gene matches: 4. The CDR3 totals 14 residues. Combining the CDR3 with reference TRBV7-3 and TRBJ2-3 gives the whole variable domain GAGVSQTPSNKVTEKGKYVELRCDPISGHTALYWYRQSLGQGPEFLIYFQGTGAADDSGLPNDRFFAVRPEGSVSTLKIQRTERGDSAVYLCASSDGTGSDTQYFGPGTRLTVL.

CDR3 region: CATREEGFNTEAFF. In DNA, the CDR3 is TGTGCCACCAGGGAAGAGGGGTTTAACACTGAAGCTTTCTTT. The genes are TRBV6-1 and TRBJ1-1; TRBD1 might be the D (5 bases). The CDR3 length is 14 residues. Germline V gene data show CDR1 as MNHNS and CDR2 as SASEGT. The V gene lost 10 bases and the J gene lost 2 bases, with 17 bases spanning the gap.

This chain connects TRBV28 to TRBJ2-7; 9 bases map to TRBD2. The germline V gene has CDR1 MDHEN and CDR2 SYDVKM. Germline trimming cut 4 bases from V and 7 bases from J; bases unmatched to any gene: 8. CDR3 size: 14 residues. CDR3 loop: CASSSLAGGLEQYV. CDR3 coding DNA: TGTGCCAGCAGTTCACTAGCGGGTGGGCTTGAGCAGTACGTC.

The chain carries TRBV5-1 and TRBJ1-1, with TRBD1 identical over 8 bases. This CDR3 contains 13 residues. With 0 bases clipped from V and 9 bases from J, the junction kept 4 bases outside the gene matches. Germline V gives CDR1 SGHRS, CDR2 YFSETQ. CDR3 sequence reads: CASSLGQGKQAFF. The CDR3 nucleotides are TGCGCCAGCAGCTTGGGACAGGGGAAACAAGCTTTCTTT.

The chain uses TRBV7-2 and TRBJ2-5, with D possibly being TRBD2 (6 bases). The CDR3 has 13 amino acids. V shed 5 bases and J shed 11 bases, with 18 bases lying between them. Germline CDR1 reads SGHTA; CDR2 reads FQGNSA. DNA of the CDR3: TGTGCCAGCAGCGAGGGACCCCCTCGGGAGCAGTACTTC. It encodes CASSEGPPREQYF.

This chain uses TRBV6-1 with TRBJ1-3; unclear D gene. Germline lookup yields CDR1 MNHNS and CDR2 SASEGT. Trimming took 5 bases from V and 4 from J, leaving 6 bases between them. This CDR3 has 12 amino acids. The CDR3 bases are TGTGCCAGCAGTCATTCCGGAAACACCATATATTTT. This translates into CASSHSGNTIYF.

This sequence joins TRBV30 and TRBJ1-2, with 7 bases identical to TRBD1. Trimming cost V 2 bases and J 4 bases; bases outside gene matches: 16. CDR3 length: 17 residues. CDR1 and CDR2 from the germline V gene are GTSNPN and SVGIG (reference sequence). The CDR3 nucleotides are TGTGCCTGGAGTACAGCCTCATGGAAGGGGGCCATCTATGGCTACACCTTC. As protein: CAWSTASWKGAIYGYTF. The variable domain in full, completed from reference TRBV30 and TRBJ1-2, reads SQTIHQWPATLVQPVGSPLSLECTVEGTSNPNLYWYRQAAGRGLQLLFYSVGIGQISSEVPQNLSASRPQDRQFILSSKKLLLSDSGFYLCAWSTASWKGAIYGYTFGSGTRLTVV.

The chain recombines TRBV5-5 with TRBJ2-5, with D perhaps TRBD1 (6 bases). The CDR3 runs 15 residues. Trimming took 3 bases from V and 0 from J, leaving 12 bases between them. Germline V gives CDR1 SGHKS, CDR2 YYEKEE (reference sequence). The CDR3 here is CASSSYREYQETQYF. Written as DNA, the CDR3 is TGTGCCAGCAGCTCGTACAGGGAGTACCAAGAGACCCAGTACTTC.

The genes are TRBV6-6 and TRBJ2-3; no definite D call. Trimming removed 2 bases at V and 5 bases at J, with 14 bases between. The germline V gene encodes CDR1 MNHNY and CDR2 SVGAGI (reference sequence). The CDR3 length is 15 residues. The CDR3 region has the DNA TGTGCCAGCAGTTACCGCCGACTGGAAGGAGATACGCAGTATTTT. Protein: CASSYRRLEGDTQYF.

J is TRBJ1-2 and V is TRBV30; the D gene is possibly TRBD1 (5 bases). V was trimmed by 3 bases and J by 5 bases, leaving 13 bases between them. The CDR3 consists of 13 residues. CDR1 GTSNPN and CDR2 SVGIG come from the germline V gene (reference sequence). The CDR3: CAWSDGPGYGYTF. CDR3 nucleotide sequence: TGTGCCTGGAGCGACGGCCCAGGGTATGGCTACACCTTC.

The gene calls are TRBV28 and TRBJ1-4, with D perhaps TRBD1 (5 bases). V was trimmed by 7 bases and J by 8 bases, leaving 11 bases between them. Germline assignment: CDR1 MDHEN and CDR2 SYDVKM. The CDR3 extends over 12 amino acids. The CDR3 here is CASTVRGEKLFF. CDR3 nucleotides: TGTGCCAGCACCGTCCGGGGGGAAAAACTGTTTTTT. The entire variable domain, with the rest obtained from reference TRBV28 and TRBJ1-4, is as follows: DVKVTQSSRYLVKRTGEKVFLECVQDMDHENMFWYRQDPGLGLRLIYFSYDVKMKEKGDIPEGYSVSREKKERFSLILESASTNQTSMYLCASTVRGEKLFFGSGTQLSVL.